This T cell receptor (beta chain) was observed in a study of PD-L1 blockade in urothelial cancer. CDR3 length: 16 residues. V shed 0 bases and J shed 15 bases, with 25 bases lying between them. Germline CDR1 SGHRS, CDR2 YFSETQ. Described time point: pretreatment peripheral blood. Each patient's cancer was a locally advanced or metastatic urothelial carcinoma. Clones were read by immunoSEQ multiplex PCR, and TCRdb kept only the in-frame ones, dropping some. The data contain fewer than 65,000 clones, 75% to 90% of them seen just once; the ten biggest clones take up 1.6%. This sequence joins TRBV5-1 and TRBJ2-1, with D maybe TRBD2 (6 bases). The clonotype originates from a man aged 65-85 years with urothelial cancer. Sequences were derived from PBMCs, sampled around atezolizumab (anti-PD-L1) treatment. CDR3 region: CASSLAPMGGGWRPFF. Written as DNA, the CDR3 is TGCGCCAGCAGCTTGGCCCCGATGGGTGGGGGGTGGAGGCCGTTCTTC.